This is a list of T cell receptor beta chains from one sample in a study of somatic mutations in cytotoxic T cells in rheumatoid arthritis. Method: immunoSEQ multiplex PCR; TCRdb's copy keeps in-frame clones and lacks some. The table includes approximately 12,000 clones, roughly 69% detected once. Sequencing used CD8+ T cells sorted from blood. These receptors came from a woman in her thirties or forties in good health. CDR3s include the opening cysteine and the closing phenylalanine or tryptophan. D genes are given only for firm matches.

TRBV4-3 | TRBD2 | CASSRALPGLAAHEQFF
TRBV4-2 | NA | CASKPEYSEKLFF
TRBV7-9 | TRBD2 | CASRASGRGEQFF
TRBV28 | TRBD1 | CASRRDRGNNQETQYF
TRBV7-9 | NA | CASSLGGGADTQYF
TRBV9 | NA | CASSVSRGNTGELFF
TRBV7-9 | NA | CASSQLSYNEQFF
TRBV19 | NA | CASSISGDTEAFF
TRBV2 | NA | CASSQSGRTTDTQYF
TRBV19 | TRBD1 | CASSWGQGELFF
TRBV29-1 | TRBD1 | CSVERGQGDGYTF
TRBV5-3 | NA | CARSETGRDTEAFF
TRBV2 | TRBD1 | CASSEGQGAGNTIYF
TRBV7-9 | NA | CASSQDITGGYEQYF
TRBV29-1 | NA | CSVRLASSYNEQFF
TRBV11-3 | NA | CASSLGGLNPYNEQFF
TRBV28 | TRBD1 | CASSGTGGGYGYTF
TRBV4-1 | NA | CASSQEATFDSDTQYF
TRBV10-1 | NA | CASRARENTEAFF
TRBV29-1 | TRBD2 | CSALAGEQYF
TRBV6-1 | TRBD1 | CASSEYFGQGRDIQYF
TRBV4-1 | NA | CASSQGNNQPQHF
TRBV9 | NA | CASSVAPPANGYTF
TRBV9 | TRBD2 | CASSVEGTSGVYNEQFF
TRBV7-9 | TRBD2 | CASSLGLSGKNTGELFF
TRBV15 | NA | CATSRGEGDYNEQFF
TRBV11-2 | NA | CASRARARALTEAFF
TRBV30 | NA | CAWSVGGLAYEQYF
TRBV6-6 | NA | CASSYFSSGTGELFF
TRBV7-9 | NA | CASSLVSSDYGYTF
TRBV10-3 | NA | CAIVGEGEAFF
TRBV6-5 | NA | CASSSNNMGFPDTQYF
TRBV5-4 | TRBD1 | CASSHGQDEAFF
TRBV7-3 | TRBD2 | CASSLIAGVNHEQYF
TRBV7-9 | NA | CASSLVSRYTEAFF
TRBV5-1 | NA | CASSFRDHTEAFF
TRBV6-5 | NA | CASRLNGDPRGYTF
TRBV30 | NA | CAWSVTGGLGGYGYTF
TRBV6-6 | NA | CASNPTFSGNTIYF
TRBV10-2 | NA | CASSDGWAGGYEQYF
TRBV7-8 | NA | CASSRPGNGDTEAFF
TRBV10-1 | NA | CASSDVERLEGTDTQYF
TRBV13 | NA | CASSFSRNTGELFF
TRBV7-7 | NA | CASSSSVGIQETQYF
TRBV7-9 | TRBD2 | CASSSWTSGNTGELFF
TRBV11-3 | TRBD1 | CASSPRTGGTMNTEAFF
TRBV9 | NA | CASSGSEAGGEKLFF
TRBV30 | NA | CAWSPTPRDFSYNEQFF
TRBV7-3 | NA | CASSLMGRADTQYF
TRBV4-3 | NA | CASSQADSATSSYNEQFF
TRBV7-8 | NA | CASSLGGDGYTF
TRBV5-6 | TRBD2 | CASSLAGSGLPSTDTQYF
TRBV4-2 | NA | CASSQVGQRTYGYTF
TRBV9 | NA | CASSPGASHTQETQYF